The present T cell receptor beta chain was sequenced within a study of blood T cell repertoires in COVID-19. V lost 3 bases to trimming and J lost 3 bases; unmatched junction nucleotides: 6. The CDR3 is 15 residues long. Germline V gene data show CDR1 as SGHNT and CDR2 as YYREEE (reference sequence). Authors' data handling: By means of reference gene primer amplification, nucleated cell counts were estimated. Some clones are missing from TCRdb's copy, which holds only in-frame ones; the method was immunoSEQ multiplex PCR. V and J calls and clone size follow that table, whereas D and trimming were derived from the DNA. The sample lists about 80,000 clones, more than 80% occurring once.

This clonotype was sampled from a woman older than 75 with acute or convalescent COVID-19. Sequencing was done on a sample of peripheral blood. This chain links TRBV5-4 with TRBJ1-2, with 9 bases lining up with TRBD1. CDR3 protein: CASSSNDRGYYGYTF. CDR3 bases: TGTGCCAGCAGCTCCAATGACAGGGGGTACTATGGCTACACCTTC.